A selection of T cell receptor beta chains follows, all from one sample in a study of blood T cell repertoires in COVID-19. Clones were read by immunoSEQ multiplex PCR, and TCRdb kept only the in-frame ones, dropping some. The sample yields a few hundred thousand clones, approximately 90% seen once. Sequencing was performed on peripheral blood. The receptors were gathered from a woman in her 30s with COVID-19, enrolled during active disease. Each CDR3 is given with its conserved first and last residue. The D gene is left open where the match is weak. Clone size, where shown, is once, few, many, or a class for clones that have expanded.

j_gene | abundance | d_gene | v_gene | CDR3aa | CDR3nt
TRBJ2-1 | . | . | TRBV29-1 | CSVALRRDEQFF | TGCAGCGTAGCGCTCCGCCGCGATGAGCAGTTCTTC
TRBJ1-4 | . | TRBD1 | TRBV4-3 | CASNHRGRANEKLFF | TGCGCCAGCAATCACAGGGGGCGGGCTAATGAAAAACTGTTTTTT
TRBJ2-1 | . | . | TRBV28 | CASSQASRSYNEQFF | TGTGCCAGCAGTCAAGCTAGTCGTTCCTACAATGAGCAGTTCTTC
TRBJ2-3 | . | . | TRBV25-1 | CASNYGGLHVQYF | TGTGCCAGCAATTATGGAGGGCTCCACGTTCAGTATTTT
TRBJ1-2 | . | TRBD1 | TRBV5-1 | CASSMGQKRGYTF | TGCGCCAGCAGCATGGGACAGAAGCGAGGCTACACCTTC
TRBJ2-3 | . | TRBD2 | TRBV19 | CASSRAGALTDTQYF | TGTGCCAGCAGTCGAGCGGGAGCGCTCACAGATACGCAGTATTTT
TRBJ1-2 | . | . | TRBV6-5 | CASSYVFRGYGYTF | TGTGCCAGCAGTTACGTCTTCAGAGGCTATGGCTACACCTTC
TRBJ1-1 | . | . | TRBV7-2 | CASSPEPNTEAFF | TGTGCCAGCAGCCCAGAACCGAACACTGAAGCTTTCTTT
TRBJ1-2 | . | TRBD1 | TRBV5-1 | CASSPSGTGQYGYTF | TGCGCCAGCAGCCCTTCCGGGACAGGGCAATATGGCTACACCTTC
TRBJ1-2 | . | TRBD1 | TRBV7-6 | CASSLAPDREVGYTF | TGTGCCAGCAGCTTAGCGCCCGACAGGGAGGTTGGCTACACCTTC
TRBJ1-4 | . | . | TRBV10-3 | CAISESAGTNEKLFF | TGTGCCATCAGTGAGTCTGCAGGTACTAATGAAAAACTGTTTTTT
TRBJ2-1 | few | TRBD1 | TRBV10-1 | CASSRGQGVYNEQFF | TGCGCCAGCAGTAGGGGACAGGGAGTCTACAATGAGCAGTTCTTC
TRBJ2-3 | . | TRBD2 | TRBV2 | CASSEMAGGSTDTQYF | TGTGCCAGCAGTGAAATGGCGGGGGGTAGCACAGATACGCAGTATTTT
TRBJ2-1 | . | . | TRBV10-1 | CASSGDIHNEQFF | TGCGCCAGCAGTGGGGACATCCACAATGAGCAGTTCTTC
TRBJ1-3 | . | TRBD1 | TRBV2 | CASRDTGGGNTIYF | TGTGCCAGCAGGGATACAGGGGGTGGAAACACCATATATTTT
TRBJ1-1 | . | TRBD1 | TRBV27 | CASSFQNPGQMNTEAFF | TGTGCCAGCAGTTTCCAAAACCCGGGACAGATGAACACTGAAGCTTTCTTT
TRBJ2-5 | . | TRBD2 | TRBV7-9 | CASSYSGRAQETQYF | TGTGCCAGCAGTTATAGCGGGAGGGCCCAAGAGACCCAGTACTTC
TRBJ1-4 | . | . | TRBV28 | CASNGGEGGKLFF | TGTGCCAGCAATGGGGGGGAAGGAGGAAAACTGTTTTTT
TRBJ1-4 | . | . | TRBV14 | CASRPAGVGDEKLFF | TGTGCCAGCAGGCCAGCAGGGGTCGGGGATGAAAAACTGTTTTTT
TRBJ1-1 | once | TRBD1 | TRBV4-3 | CASSQDQGGNTEAFF | TGCGCCAGCAGCCAAGATCAGGGGGGGAACACTGAAGCTTTCTTT
TRBJ2-2 | . | . | TRBV18 | CASSPRDTGELFF | TGTGCCAGCTCACCGAGGGACACCGGGGAGCTGTTTTTT
TRBJ1-2 | . | . | TRBV4-3 | CASSQDNLGRFYGYTF | TGCGCCAGCAGCCAAGATAACCTGGGGAGGTTCTATGGCTACACCTTC
TRBJ1-3 | . | TRBD1 | TRBV28 | CASKFRGLGSGNTIYF | TGTGCCAGCAAATTCAGGGGGCTAGGATCTGGAAACACCATATATTTT
TRBJ2-5 | . | . | TRBV11-2 | CASSFFWAQEETQYF | TGTGCCAGCAGCTTTTTCTGGGCCCAAGAGGAGACCCAGTACTTC
TRBJ1-2 | . | . | TRBV29-1 | CSVEGRGNSYGYTF | TGCAGCGTTGAAGGGAGGGGTAACTCCTATGGCTACACCTTC
TRBJ1-1 | . | . | TRBV9 | CASSVAKGRGGTEAFF | TGTGCCAGCAGCGTAGCTAAGGGCAGGGGTGGCACTGAAGCTTTCTTT
TRBJ1-2 | . | TRBD1 | TRBV15 | CATSRDGPGGNYGYTF | TGTGCCACCAGCAGAGATGGGCCAGGGGGTAACTATGGCTACACCTTC
TRBJ1-5 | . | . | TRBV29-1 | CSVYGGANQPQHF | TGCAGCGTATACGGTGGAGCTAATCAGCCCCAGCATTTT
TRBJ2-1 | . | TRBD1 | TRBV10-3 | CAISSGGNEQFF | TGTGCCATCAGCTCAGGGGGCAATGAGCAGTTCTTC